This entry features one T cell receptor (beta chain) sequence. Its specificity is not known. This sample was included in a study of shared clonotypes between healthy human individuals. Deep was the level used in running the assay. Genomic DNA (from each subset) was split evenly across several immunoSEQ plates. Authors' methods: Quality scores were absent from the junction-only immunoSEQ sequences, so filtering differed. Generated by immunoSEQ multiplex PCR, the TCRdb table keeps only in-frame clones and is missing some. The V and J calls and clone size were taken over from that table, and D and trimming were inferred from the DNA. The sample lists roughly 500,000 clones; 79% were seen once. Points from the study as a whole: Among donors, sharing of clonotypes was expected to be affected by sequencing depth.

The V gene's germline CDR1 is LNHDA and CDR2 SQIVND (reference sequence). The CDR3 totals 14 residues. V lost 1 base to trimming and J lost 1 base, with 7 bases between them. The receptor was derived from a woman in her thirties or forties in good health. Some clones in this sample may be carry-over from other donors' samples. This chain links TRBV19 with TRBJ1-1, with D hard to call. Sequencing was carried out using PBMCs. CDR3 residues: CASSIARGNTEAFF. The CDR3 DNA follows: TGTGCCAGTAGTATAGCAAGAGGGAACACTGAAGCTTTCTTT.